A selection of T cell receptor beta chains follows, all from one sample in a study of T-cell reconstitution after alpha-beta-depleted transplantation in children. Via MiXCR, TCRdb re-called the PCR reads, giving one row per CDR3 protein. The table has around 450,000 distinct CDR3 sequences, over 40% seen once; the top ten hold 25% to 30%. Sequences were derived from PBMCs, sampled before TCRalphabeta/CD19-depleted stem cell transplant. These receptors originate from a girl aged 2 to 9 with aplastic anemia, due to receive a stem cell transplant. CDR3s include the opening cysteine and the closing phenylalanine or tryptophan. The D gene is left open where the match is weak. Some rows have no size entry. The others give once, few or many, or a class for an expanded clone.

v_gene: TRBV9; len: 15; abundance: -; j_gene: TRBJ2-3; d_gene: -; CDR3aa: CASSVGEVSTDTQYF; CDR3nt: TGTGCCAGCAGCGTAGGAGAGGTTTCCACAGATACGCAGTATTTT
v_gene: TRBV5-1; len: 15; abundance: -; j_gene: TRBJ2-5; d_gene: TRBD1; CDR3aa: CASRRSGGLVETQYF; CDR3nt: TGCGCCAGCAGGAGATCAGGGGGCTTAGTGGAGACCCAGTACTTC
v_gene: TRBV6-1; len: 14; abundance: few; j_gene: TRBJ1-1; d_gene: TRBD1; CDR3aa: CASSIRQGFTEAFF; CDR3nt: TGTGCCAGCAGCATTCGACAGGGCTTCACTGAAGCTTTCTTT
v_gene: TRBV10-2; len: 14; abundance: -; j_gene: TRBJ1-1; d_gene: -; CDR3aa: CASREVEGNTEAFF; CDR3nt: TGCGCCAGCAGAGAGGTAGAAGGGAACACTGAAGCTTTCTTT
v_gene: TRBV5-1; len: 13; abundance: many; j_gene: TRBJ1-2; d_gene: -; CDR3aa: CASSLDRSYGYTF; CDR3nt: TGCGCCAGCAGCTTGGACAGGTCCTATGGCTACACCTTC
v_gene: TRBV20-1; len: 13; abundance: -; j_gene: TRBJ1-2; d_gene: -; CDR3aa: CSARAGQGEPYTF; CDR3nt: TGCAGTGCTAGAGCGGGACAAGGGGAACCCTACACCTTC
v_gene: TRBV20-1; len: 12; abundance: -; j_gene: TRBJ1-6; d_gene: -; CDR3aa: CSATRTNSPLHF; CDR3nt: TGCAGTGCCACCCGGACGAATTCACCCCTCCACTTT
v_gene: TRBV7-9; len: 12; abundance: -; j_gene: TRBJ2-7; d_gene: TRBD1; CDR3aa: CASLGQGDEQYF; CDR3nt: TGTGCCAGCTTAGGACAGGGGGACGAGCAGTACTTC
v_gene: TRBV5-1; len: 15; abundance: few; j_gene: TRBJ2-1; d_gene: -; CDR3aa: CASSLGASSYNEQFF; CDR3nt: TGCGCCAGCAGCTTGGGGGCCAGCTCCTACAATGAGCAGTTCTTC
v_gene: TRBV11-2; len: 17; abundance: few; j_gene: TRBJ2-1; d_gene: TRBD2; CDR3aa: CASSPLPGGDPFDEQFF; CDR3nt: TGTGCCAGCAGCCCCCTCCCGGGAGGGGACCCCTTCGATGAGCAGTTCTTC
v_gene: TRBV5-1; len: 12; abundance: many; j_gene: TRBJ2-1; d_gene: -; CDR3aa: CASSLFYGRFVF; CDR3nt: TGCGCCAGCAGCCTATTCTACGGGAGATTTGTCTTC
v_gene: TRBV5-1; len: 13; abundance: many; j_gene: TRBJ2-1; d_gene: TRBD2; CDR3aa: CASSLVGGNEQFF; CDR3nt: TGCGCCAGCAGCCTGGTCGGGGGGAATGAGCAGTTCTTC
v_gene: TRBV6-1; len: 15; abundance: -; j_gene: TRBJ2-3; d_gene: -; CDR3aa: CASSEAELSTDTQYF; CDR3nt: TGTGCCAGCAGTGAAGCGGAGCTTAGCACAGATACGCAGTATTTT
v_gene: TRBV9; len: 15; abundance: few; j_gene: TRBJ2-2; d_gene: -; CDR3aa: CASSVGGSNTGELFF; CDR3nt: TGTGCCAGCAGCGTAGGGGGGTCGAACACCGGGGAGCTGTTTTTT
v_gene: TRBV7-9; len: 14; abundance: many; j_gene: TRBJ2-1; d_gene: -; CDR3aa: CASRLGTPYNEQFF; CDR3nt: TGTGCCAGTAGACTCGGGACACCCTACAATGAGCAGTTCTTC
v_gene: TRBV5-1; len: 12; abundance: many; j_gene: TRBJ2-5; d_gene: -; CDR3aa: CASSLDQETQYF; CDR3nt: TGTGCCAGCAGCTTAGACCAGGAGACCCAGTACTTC
v_gene: TRBV20-1; len: 12; abundance: many; j_gene: TRBJ2-1; d_gene: TRBD2; CDR3aa: CSALTSGREQFF; CDR3nt: TGCAGTGCCTTGACTAGCGGGAGGGAGCAGTTCTTC
v_gene: TRBV13; len: 13; abundance: few; j_gene: TRBJ2-1; d_gene: TRBD2; CDR3aa: CASRIAGYNEQFF; CDR3nt: TGTGCCAGCAGAATAGCGGGGTACAATGAGCAGTTCTTC
v_gene: TRBV20-1; len: 16; abundance: -; j_gene: TRBJ1-5; d_gene: TRBD1; CDR3aa: CSARDGQGAGNQPQHF; CDR3nt: TGCAGTGCTAGAGATGGGCAGGGGGCTGGCAATCAGCCCCAGCATTTT
v_gene: TRBV6-5; len: 14; abundance: few; j_gene: TRBJ2-1; d_gene: -; CDR3aa: CASSSPDRYNEQFF; CDR3nt: TGTGCCAGCAGTTCCCCGGACAGATACAATGAGCAGTTCTTC
v_gene: TRBV5-1; len: 13; abundance: -; j_gene: TRBJ2-4; d_gene: -; CDR3aa: CASSPLRGNIQYF; CDR3nt: TGCGCCAGCAGTCCCTTACGGGGAAACATTCAGTACTTC
v_gene: TRBV5-5; len: 15; abundance: few; j_gene: TRBJ2-3; d_gene: -; CDR3aa: CASSPLWSRTDTQYF; CDR3nt: TGTGCCAGCAGCCCCCTTTGGAGCCGCACAGATACGCAGTATTTT
v_gene: TRBV7-9; len: 14; abundance: many; j_gene: TRBJ2-1; d_gene: -; CDR3aa: CASSGQTHYNEQFF; CDR3nt: TGTGCCAGCAGCGGGCAGACCCACTACAATGAGCAGTTCTTC
v_gene: TRBV12-3/TRBV12-4; len: 16; abundance: -; j_gene: TRBJ2-1; d_gene: -; CDR3aa: CASSRSRGLSYNEQFF; CDR3nt: TGTGCCAGCAGCCGTTCGCGAGGCCTCTCCTACAATGAGCAGTTCTTC
v_gene: TRBV20-1; len: 15; abundance: few; j_gene: TRBJ2-5; d_gene: TRBD2; CDR3aa: CSAREPGLAGETQYF; CDR3nt: TGCAGTGCTAGGGAACCGGGACTAGCGGGAGAGACCCAGTACTTC
v_gene: TRBV7-9; len: 13; abundance: many; j_gene: TRBJ2-5; d_gene: -; CDR3aa: CASRGRSQETQYF; CDR3nt: TGTGCCAGCAGAGGAAGAAGCCAAGAGACCCAGTACTTC
v_gene: TRBV20-1; len: 14; abundance: few; j_gene: TRBJ1-3; d_gene: TRBD1; CDR3aa: CSARQGATGNTIYF; CDR3nt: TGCAGTGCGCGACAGGGGGCTACTGGAAACACCATATATTTT